Following are 17 T cell receptor beta chains from one sample sequenced in a study of OX40 agonist ivuxolimab in advanced cancers. The data were produced by immunoSEQ multiplex PCR, yet TCRdb's version contains in-frame clones alone and is incomplete. The sample contains about 84,000 clones, 94% of which appear only once. The sequencing used CD4+ or CD8+ T cells sorted from blood, collected in a trial of the OX40 agonist ivuxolimab. The receptors come from an adult with an advanced solid tumor such as melanoma, head and neck, liver or kidney cancer.

This clone was counted a single time. V gene TRBV2 combines with J gene TRBJ2-7; the match to TRBD2 covers 13 bases. CDR3 length: 16 residues. CDR1 and CDR2 (germline): SNHLY, FYNNEI. V shed 6 bases and J 2 bases; nucleotides not matched to a gene: 7. CDR3 in amino acids: CASSNPTSGGTYEQYF. Written as DNA, the CDR3 is TGTGCCAGCAGCAACCCGACTAGCGGGGGGACCTACGAGCAGTACTTC.

This chain connects TRBV6-5 to TRBJ2-5, with D maybe TRBD2 (6 bases). V was trimmed by 6 bases and J by 0 bases, leaving 14 bases between them. This CDR3 spans 15 amino acids. Germline lookup yields CDR1 MNHEY and CDR2 SVGAGI. The CDR3 loop is CASSRDIADQETQYF. As DNA, the CDR3 is TGTGCCAGCAGCCGAGACATAGCGGACCAAGAGACCCAGTACTTC.

CDR3 amino acids: CASRDRHTEAFF. CDR3 nucleotides: TGTGCCAGCAGGGACAGGCACACTGAAGCTTTCTTT. The chain links TRBV28 to TRBJ1-1; 7 positions agree with TRBD1. After removal of 6 bases from V and 3 bases from J, the junction contained 1 base not matched to a gene. The CDR3 length is 12 residues. Germline-derived CDR1 and CDR2 are MDHEN and SYDVKM.

The chain recombines TRBV7-5 with TRBJ2-7. TRBV7-5 is deemed a pseudogene. This CDR3 has 14 residues. DNA of the CDR3: TGTGCCAGAAGTTTAAAGGAATCCCTACGACGACAGTACTTC. This gives the protein CARSLKESLRRQYF.

The chain couples TRBV5-1 to TRBJ2-7; 9 positions match TRBD2. Trimming took 0 bases from V and 1 from J; bases not matched to a gene: 2. CDR1 and CDR2 from the germline V gene are SGHRS and YFSETQ. The CDR3 runs to 15 residues. CDR3 amino acids: CASSLVAGGSYEQYF. DNA of the CDR3: TGCGCCAGCAGCTTGGTGGCGGGAGGGTCCTACGAGCAGTACTTC. The variable domain in full, with the rest retrieved from reference TRBV5-1 and TRBJ2-7, is KAGVTQTPRYLIKTRGQQVTLSCSPISGHRSVSWYQQTPGQGLQFLFEYFSETQRNKGNFPGRFSGRQFSNSRSEMNVSTLELGDSALYLCASSLVAGGSYEQYFGPGTRLTVT.

V gene TRBV7-9 combines with J gene TRBJ2-7, with D possibly being TRBD1 (6 bases). The germline gives CDR1 SEHNR, CDR2 FQNEAQ (reference sequence). There are 14 residues in the CDR3. Trimming left V 5 bases short and J 2 bases short, with 13 bases between. The CDR3: CASSQGTVAYEQYF. The CDR3 region has the DNA TGTGCCAGCAGCCAGGGGACCGTAGCCTACGAGCAGTACTTC.

V and J are TRBV9 and TRBJ1-4; 9 positions match TRBD1. The CDR3 is 14 residues long. V lost 4 bases to trimming and J lost 6 bases; unmatched junction nucleotides: 4. Germline V gene data show CDR1 as SGDLS and CDR2 as YYNGEE. CDR3 nucleotides: TGTGCCAGCAGCCAGACAGGGGGAGATGAAAAACTGTTTTTT. As protein: CASSQTGGDEKLFF.

This chain uses TRBV11-3 with TRBJ1-6; 10 positions match TRBD1. This CDR3 contains 17 residues. Germline V gives CDR1 SGHNT, CDR2 YENEEA. The V segment lost 5 bases and the J segment 0 bases; nucleotides outside the gene matches: 4. CDR3 DNA: TGTGCCAGCAGCCTGGGACAGGGGCTCTCCTATAATTCACCCCTCCACTTT. Its translation: CASSLGQGLSYNSPLHF.

The chain employs TRBV7-8 and TRBJ2-7; maybe TRBD1 (7 bases). With 5 bases removed from V and 2 bases from J, the gap between germline ends came to 10 bases. CDR3 length: 13 residues. CDR1 SGHVS and CDR2 FQNEAQ come from the germline V gene. CDR3 sequence reads: CASSGGTAYEQYF. In DNA, the CDR3 is TGTGCCAGCAGCGGCGGGACAGCCTACGAGCAGTACTTC.

This sequence joins TRBV2 and TRBJ2-1; TRBD2 might be the D (6 bases). Germline CDR1 reads SNHLY; CDR2 reads FYNNEI. V lost 3 bases to trimming and J lost 5 bases, with 26 bases between them. The CDR3 sequence is 19 residues long. The CDR3 DNA follows: TGTGCCAGCAGTGATTCCCCGACCGGGAGTCGGCCCGCAAACAATGAGCAGTTCTTC. Translation gives CASSDSPTGSRPANNEQFF.

V gene TRBV7-6 combines with J gene TRBJ2-4; D gene uncertain. V was shortened by 3 bases and J by 2 bases, with 17 bases between the two germline ends. The CDR3 loop spans 17 amino acids. Germline CDR1 SGHVS, CDR2 FNYEAQ. For the CDR3, the DNA is TGTGCCAGCAGCTTTCCTAGAGTGGGTGGCCCCAAAAACATTCAGTACTTC. Encoded protein: CASSFPRVGGPKNIQYF.

The chain links TRBV2 to TRBJ1-1, with a tentative D call TRBD1 (5 bases). Trimming removed 7 bases from V and 1 base from J, with 13 bases in between. Germline V gene data show CDR1 as SNHLY and CDR2 as FYNNEI. The length of the CDR3 is 14 residues. This CDR3 is CASNSGQGNTEAFF. Here the CDR3 DNA reads TGTGCCAGCAACTCGGGGCAGGGGAACACTGAAGCTTTCTTT.

The J gene is TRBJ2-4, the V gene TRBV2; 9 bases agree with TRBD1. J gave up 2 bases and V 2 bases, and 1 base lay outside the gene matches. This CDR3 is 15 amino acids long. Germline CDR1 SNHLY, CDR2 FYNNEI. The CDR3 nucleotides read TGTGCCAGCAGTGAATACAGGGGGCCCAAAAACATTCAGTACTTC. As protein: CASSEYRGPKNIQYF.

J is TRBJ2-5 and V is TRBV28; D gene unclear. V lost 2 bases, J lost 0 bases, and 7 bases lay in between. There are 14 residues in the CDR3. CDR1 MDHEN and CDR2 SYDVKM come from the germline V gene. The CDR3 DNA is TGTGCCAGCAGTTTAGGTTGGGACCAAGAGACCCAGTACTTC. This sequence encodes CASSLGWDQETQYF.

In regard to this clone: This same CDR3 is encoded by further DNA sequences in the sample. The chain uses TRBV5-4 and TRBJ2-7, with D unclear. Germline V gives CDR1 SGHNT, CDR2 YYREEE (reference sequence). The V end was cut by 3 bases, the J end by 4 bases, with 5 bases between. This CDR3 has 11 residues. CDR3 nucleotide sequence: TGTGCCAGCAGCTCGGGTTACGAGCAGTACTTC. Translated, it gives CASSSGYEQYF.

The chain couples TRBV6-6 to TRBJ2-7; 10 nucleotides line up with TRBD2. V lost 6 bases to trimming and J lost 6 bases; unmatched junction nucleotides: 11. Germline values: CDR1 MNHNY, CDR2 SVGAGI (reference sequence). The CDR3 loop spans 15 amino acids. CDR3 DNA sequence: TGTGCCAGCAGCTCCCTAAGCGGGAGGGCGGGCGAGCAGTACTTC. Translated, it gives CASSSLSGRAGEQYF.

The chain couples TRBV11-3 to TRBJ2-7; 9 bases fit TRBD2. V lost 7 bases and J lost 0; bases outside the gene matches: 13. CDR1 and CDR2 from the germline V gene are SGHNT and YENEEA. The CDR3 covers 17 residues. The CDR3 DNA reads TGTGCCAGCACTCCCCCCCGCGAGCGGGAGGACTCCTACGAGCAGTACTTC. Protein product: CASTPPREREDSYEQYF.